What follows describes a single T cell receptor beta chain. The antigen is undetermined. These data come from a study of cytomegalovirus exposure and HLA in healthy donors. Broader study findings: Of the V segments, some could not be distinguished, including TRBV6-2 and TRBV6-3, and were excluded.

The CDR3 is 16 amino acids. Trimming removed 4 bases from V and 2 bases from J, with 15 bases in between. Germline assignment: CDR1 SGHNT and CDR2 YYREEE (reference sequence). Primers for the PCR totalled 60 Vbeta and 13 Jbeta. TCRdb's copy holds only in-frame clones and misses some; the assay was immunoSEQ multiplex PCR. The sample carries about 120,000 clones, over 15% recorded once. The chain employs TRBV5-4 and TRBJ1-4; perhaps TRBD1 as D (5 bases). Sequenced sample: PBMCs. The sequence was obtained from a woman younger than 30 in good health and CMV-seronegative. The CDR3 DNA is TGTGCCAGCAGCCCCGGGGGAGGGACCACTAATGAAAAACTGTTTTTT. Protein: CASSPGGGTTNEKLFF.